This paragraph covers one T cell receptor (beta chain) sequence. Its cognate antigen is unknown. Clones were read by immunoSEQ multiplex PCR, and TCRdb kept only the in-frame ones, dropping some. Of tens of thousands of clones listed, 70% to 90% were seen once; the top ten hold more than 9%. Timing groups of about 4 and about 12 weeks for second doses were pooled. The source of the sample is a study of T cell responses to AZD1222 COVID-19 vaccine. Overall study results and limits: Spike-specific TCR breadth and depth were elevated following two AZD1222 doses. The study identified only five or six AZD1222 recipients as seropositive at baseline. Spike-wide coverage was observed for vaccine-associated CD4 TCRs, with dominant responses at 160-218 and 743-854.

V shed 4 bases, J shed 4 bases, and the junction held 5 bases outside the gene matches. The CDR3 extends over 15 amino acids. The V gene's germline CDR1 is SGHDT and CDR2 YYEEEE. The chain recombines TRBV5-6 with TRBJ1-3; 10 nucleotides line up with TRBD1. Sequenced material: peripheral blood, taken 28 days after the second AZD1222 dose. The receptor's source is an adult who received the AZD1222 COVID-19 vaccine. CDR3 sequence reads: CASSPDRGRGNTIYF. The CDR3, as DNA: TGTGCCAGCAGCCCGGACAGGGGGAGAGGAAACACCATATATTTT.